Presented here are 21 T cell receptor beta chains from one specimen sequenced in a study of blood T cell repertoires in COVID-19. Assay: immunoSEQ multiplex PCR; the TCRdb copy retains only in-frame clones and omits some. The sample carries around 150,000 clones, 82% recorded once. The sequenced sample was peripheral blood. The receptors were sampled from a woman in her forties with COVID-19, enrolled during active disease.

The chain's CDR3 is CASSPAGGSYNEQFF. Here the CDR3 DNA reads TGCGCCAGCAGCCCAGCGGGGGGCTCCTACAATGAGCAGTTCTTC. This chain joins TRBV4-1 and TRBJ2-1; 9 bases are shared with TRBD2. V was pared by 4 bases and J by 0 bases, with 1 base of the junction left unmatched. The CDR3 totals 15 residues. CDR1 and CDR2 (germline): MGHRA, YSYEKL.

The chain links TRBV10-3 to TRBJ2-2, with D perhaps matching TRBD1 (7 bases). CDR1 is ENHRY and CDR2 is SYGVKD in the germline V gene. V dropped 6 bases and J dropped 5 bases, with 19 bases sitting between them. This CDR3 is built from 16 residues. The CDR3 loop reads CAISKASRGVTGELFF. CDR3 nucleotide sequence: TGTGCCATCAGCAAAGCGTCCAGGGGGGTTACCGGGGAGCTGTTTTTT.

This chain uses TRBV5-6 with TRBJ1-1, with a tentative D call TRBD1 (5 bases). Trimming took 1 base from V and 10 from J, leaving 20 bases between them. The CDR3 length is 15 residues. The germline V gene has CDR1 SGHDT and CDR2 YYEEEE. CDR3 in DNA: TGTGCCAGCAGCTTGTCTCTGGGGCAGGGTTTCGCAGCTTTCTTT. Translated, it gives CASSLSLGQGFAAFF.

This chain uses TRBV6-5 with TRBJ1-2; TRBD1 agrees at 7 bases. The germline V gene encodes CDR1 MNHEY and CDR2 SVGAGI. The ends lost 0 bases at V and 4 bases at J; junction bases unmatched: 5. This CDR3 contains 15 residues. The CDR3 DNA reads TGTGCCAGCAGTTACTCGACACAGGGGCTCTATGGCTACACCTTC. Its protein is CASSYSTQGLYGYTF.

The chain joins TRBV19 to TRBJ2-1, with TRBD2 matching over 7 bases. Germline CDR1 reads LNHDA; CDR2 reads SQIVND (reference sequence). Losses at the gene ends were 10 bases for V and 9 bases for J; bases not matched to a gene: 6. This CDR3 is 11 amino acids long. The CDR3 DNA reads as TGTGCCACTAAGGGAGGGAGTGAGCAGTTCTTC. Protein product: CATKGGSEQFF.

This clone was seen more than once but under ten times. The chain carries TRBV6-5 and TRBJ2-5; TRBD2 might be the D (6 bases). The CDR3 has 15 residues. Germline-derived CDR1 and CDR2 are MNHEY and SVGAGI. V was pared by 2 bases and J by 4 bases, with 14 bases between. The CDR3 nucleotides are TGTGCCAGCAGTTACGGTGGAGGGTCCCCAGAGACCCAGTACTTC. It yields the protein CASSYGGGSPETQYF.

V usage is TRBV29-1 and J usage is TRBJ2-7; D perhaps matches TRBD1 (5 bases). Per germline, CDR1 SQVTM and CDR2 ANQGSEA. This CDR3 is built from 12 residues. With 4 bases removed from V and 2 bases from J, the gap between germline ends came to 9 bases. CDR3 sequence: CSVVYRTYEQYF. CDR3 nucleotide sequence: TGCAGCGTTGTATACAGGACCTACGAGCAGTACTTC.

The chain couples TRBV5-4 to TRBJ2-7; TRBD1 matches 7 bases. V dropped 2 bases and J dropped 2; count of bases not matched to a gene: 4. The germline gives CDR1 SGHNT, CDR2 YYREEE (reference sequence). The CDR3 has 14 residues. The CDR3 loop is CASSLTGETYEQYF. The CDR3 DNA sequence: TGTGCCAGCAGCTTAACAGGGGAAACCTACGAGCAGTACTTC.

The J gene is TRBJ2-2, the V gene TRBV5-1; possibly TRBD1 for D (6 bases). The CDR3 is 16 residues long. Germline V gene data show CDR1 as SGHRS and CDR2 as YFSETQ. V lost 4 bases and J 2 bases, leaving 15 bases between the germline ends. As DNA, the CDR3 is TGCGCCAGCAGCCCCAACAGGGCACAAAACACCGGGGAGCTGTTTTTT. It yields the protein CASSPNRAQNTGELFF.

This clone was detected only once. The rearrangement joins TRBV2 to TRBJ1-2; D unresolved. The germline V gene encodes CDR1 SNHLY and CDR2 FYNNEI. CDR3 length: 16 residues. V was trimmed by 3 bases and J by 6 bases, leaving 20 bases between them. CDR3 bases: TGTGCCAGCAGTGACCGGGGAGGGCGACCTGGGAATGGCTACACCTTC. This gives the protein CASSDRGGRPGNGYTF.

J is TRBJ2-2 and V is TRBV28, with 8 bases fitting TRBD1. There are 16 residues in the CDR3. Germline values: CDR1 MDHEN, CDR2 SYDVKM. With V trimmed by 5 bases and J by 9 bases, 14 bases remained unmatched. For the CDR3, the DNA is TGTGCCAGCAGTCCCCGCGGACAGGGTTATTTTCGGGAGCTGTTTTTT. This encodes CASSPRGQGYFRELFF. Looking up the rest from reference TRBV28 and TRBJ2-2 gives the full variable domain: DVKVTQSSRYLVKRTGEKVFLECVQDMDHENMFWYRQDPGLGLRLIYFSYDVKMKEKGDIPEGYSVSREKKERFSLILESASTNQTSMYLCASSPRGQGYFRELFFGEGSRLTVL.

The chain couples TRBV9 to TRBJ1-3, with D perhaps matching TRBD1 (6 bases). Germline V gene data show CDR1 as SGDLS and CDR2 as YYNGEE. The V gene lost 0 bases and the J gene lost 0 bases, with 13 bases spanning the gap. CDR3 length equals 17 residues. The CDR3 loop is CASSVGGAGASGNTIYF. Written as DNA, the CDR3 is TGTGCCAGCAGCGTAGGAGGGGCGGGGGCCTCTGGAAACACCATATATTTT. The whole variable domain, remainder taken from reference TRBV9 and TRBJ1-3, is DSGVTQTPKHLITATGQRVTLRCSPRSGDLSVYWYQQSLDQGLQFLIQYYNGEERAKGNILERFSAQQFPDLHSELNLSSLELGDSALYFCASSVGGAGASGNTIYFGEGSWLTVV.

This rearrangement joins TRBV7-6 to TRBJ2-1, with D unclear. V lost 2 bases and J lost 4, with 6 bases in between. The CDR3 contains 13 residues. Germline CDR1 is SGHVS and CDR2 is FNYEAQ. DNA of the CDR3: TGTGCCAGCAGCTTACTACGTTACAATGAGCAGTTCTTC. Protein: CASSLLRYNEQFF.

The rearrangement uses TRBV5-1 and TRBJ2-3; 7 nucleotides line up with TRBD1. Germline V gene lookup returns CDR1 SGHRS and CDR2 YFSETQ. The CDR3 consists of 15 residues. The junction had 8 bases not matched to a gene; V was cut back by 4 bases and J by 3 bases. The DNA of the CDR3 is TGCGCCAGCAGCAGAATCGACAGGGTTACAGATACGCAGTATTTT. Translating it yields CASSRIDRVTDTQYF.

The chain joins TRBV9 to TRBJ1-1; D remains unclear. CDR3 length: 15 residues. Looked up from germline, CDR1 is SGDLS and CDR2 is YYNGEE. V was cut by 4 bases and J by 1 base, with 14 bases left in between. The CDR3 bases are TGTGCCAGCAGCCCGCGAGTTGGAGCGAACACTGAAGCTTTCTTT. Protein product: CASSPRVGANTEAFF.

This sequence joins TRBV4-1 and TRBJ1-4, with D perhaps matching TRBD1 (6 bases). Germline V gives CDR1 MGHRA, CDR2 YSYEKL. V dropped 1 base and J dropped 3 bases, with 9 bases sitting between them. The CDR3 runs 15 residues. The CDR3 region is CASSQAGVSNEKLFF. DNA of the CDR3: TGCGCCAGCAGCCAAGCAGGGGTATCTAATGAAAAACTGTTTTTT.

This clone was seen only a few times. V is TRBV20-1 and J is TRBJ2-7; maybe TRBD1 (6 bases). The germline CDR1 and CDR2 sequences are DFQATT and SNEGSKA (reference sequence). The CDR3 covers 12 residues. The V end lost 3 bases, the J end lost 3 bases, and 9 bases lay between the germline ends. CDR3 nucleotide sequence: TGCAGTGCTAGTCAGGGGAACTACGAGCAGTACTTC. Translating it yields CSASQGNYEQYF.

The CDR3 reads CASSHNSGIYNEQFF. CDR3 bases: TGTGCCAGCAGCCATAATAGCGGCATATACAATGAGCAGTTCTTC. The chain joins TRBV9 to TRBJ2-1, with D possibly being TRBD2 (6 bases). Germline V CDR1 and CDR2: SGDLS, YYNGEE. The V end was cut by 4 bases, the J end by 4 bases, with 15 bases between. The CDR3 loop spans 15 amino acids.

V and J are TRBV19 and TRBJ2-1; 11 bases are shared with TRBD2. V was clipped by 1 base and J by 9 bases; unmatched bases: 8. The germline CDR1 and CDR2 sequences are LNHDA and SQIVND (reference sequence). The CDR3 spans 16 residues. CDR3 coding DNA: TGTGCCAGTAGTATAGTAACTAGCGGGAGATTGGGTGAGCAGTTCTTC. Protein product: CASSIVTSGRLGEQFF.

The chain recombines TRBV28 with TRBJ2-1, with 7 bases matching TRBD1. CDR1 and CDR2 (germline): MDHEN, SYDVKM. The CDR3 has 16 residues. The trim removed 10 bases at V and 0 bases at J, leaving 12 bases unmatched. In DNA, the CDR3 is TGTGCCACTTATGTACAGGGGATCCCCTCCTACAATGAGCAGTTCTTC. Its protein is CATYVQGIPSYNEQFF.

The chain is built from TRBV11-2 and TRBJ2-7; the match to TRBD2 covers 7 bases. The germline gives CDR1 SGHAT, CDR2 FQNNGV. The CDR3 covers 16 residues. V trimming: 3 bases; J trimming: 0 bases; junction bases outside the gene matches: 8. The CDR3 sequence: CASSFSSSGASYEQYF. The CDR3 DNA follows: TGTGCCAGCAGCTTCAGTTCTAGCGGTGCCTCCTACGAGCAGTACTTC. Drawing the rest from reference TRBV11-2 and TRBJ2-7, the complete variable domain is EAGVAQSPRYKIIEKRQSVAFWCNPISGHATLYWYQQILGQGPKLLIQFQNNGVVDDSQLPKDRFSAERLKGVDSTLKIQPAKLEDSAVYLCASSFSSSGASYEQYFGPGTRLTVT.